These 8 T cell receptor beta chains came from one sample sequenced in a study of blood T cell repertoires in COVID-19. Some clones are missing from TCRdb's copy, which holds only in-frame ones; the method was immunoSEQ multiplex PCR. In the table there are 160,000 or so clones, 78% of which are singletons. Material: peripheral blood. Receptor source: a woman of 80 years or more with acute or convalescent COVID-19.

The V and J genes are TRBV19 and TRBJ1-5, with D tentatively TRBD1 (5 bases). This CDR3 has 14 residues. Trimming removed 5 bases from V and 9 bases from J, with 17 bases in between. The V gene's germline CDR1 is LNHDA and CDR2 SQIVND (reference sequence). The CDR3 DNA is TGTGCCAGTAGTCGAAACCGGGAGGGGCCGCCCCAGCATTTT. Its translation: CASSRNREGPPQHF.

The rearrangement uses TRBV19 and TRBJ2-5; TRBD2 agrees at 11 bases. The CDR3 totals 16 residues. The V gene's germline CDR1 is LNHDA and CDR2 SQIVND (reference sequence). V dropped 3 bases and J dropped 4; count of bases not matched to a gene: 7. CDR3 region: CASSITSGRGGETQYF. The CDR3 coding sequence is TGTGCCAGTAGTATCACTAGCGGGAGAGGGGGAGAGACCCAGTACTTC.

CDR3 nucleotide sequence: TGTGCCAGCAGTAGGACTAGTGGGAGTGGAGATACGCAGTATTTT. This codes for CASSRTSGSGDTQYF. V gene TRBV6-5 combines with J gene TRBJ2-3; 7 nucleotides match TRBD2. The CDR3 is 15 amino acids. With V trimmed by 5 bases and J by 5 bases, 10 bases remained unmatched. Looked up from germline, CDR1 is MNHEY and CDR2 is SVGAGI.

The V gene is TRBV5-1, the J gene TRBJ2-1; TRBD2 agrees at 12 bases. V shed 4 bases and J 5 bases; nucleotides not matched to a gene: 4. Germline loops: CDR1 SGHRS, CDR2 YFSETQ. CDR3 length equals 15 residues. The CDR3 nucleotides are TGCGCCAGCAGCGCGCGGACTAGCGGGGACAATGAGCAGTTCTTC. This sequence encodes CASSARTSGDNEQFF.

The chain joins TRBV5-1 to TRBJ2-7, with TRBD1 as a possible D gene (6 bases). The V and J ends lost 0 bases and 5 bases respectively, with 9 bases between them. The length of the CDR3 is 13 residues. Germline values: CDR1 SGHRS, CDR2 YFSETQ. The CDR3 here is CASSLGTANEQYF. CDR3 DNA sequence: TGCGCCAGCAGCTTGGGGACAGCCAACGAGCAGTACTTC.

This clone has just a few counts. The rearrangement joins TRBV19 to TRBJ1-5; 8 positions match TRBD1. V lost 7 bases to trimming and J lost 5 bases; unmatched junction nucleotides: 4. The CDR3 spans 13 residues. Germline V CDR1 and CDR2: LNHDA, SQIVND (reference sequence). The CDR3 nucleotides read TGTGCCAGTACAAGGACAGGGTATCAGCCCCAGCATTTT. It codes for CASTRTGYQPQHF.

This chain joins TRBV7-9 and TRBJ1-1; TRBD1 might be the D (5 bases). Germline CDR1 reads SEHNR; CDR2 reads FQNEAQ (reference sequence). V gave up 5 bases and J gave up 6 bases, with 19 bases separating them. This CDR3 is 15 amino acids long. The CDR3 region has the DNA TGTGCCAGCAGCCCCTGGGGGGGGAAAGAATCTGAAGCTTTCTTT. Translation gives CASSPWGGKESEAFF.

The chain uses TRBV27 and TRBJ1-5, with 10 bases lining up with TRBD1. V dropped 1 base and J dropped 6; count of bases not matched to a gene: 9. CDR1 is MNHEY, CDR2 SMNVEV, per germline (reference sequence). The CDR3 sequence is 17 residues long. The CDR3 coding sequence is TGTGCCAGCAGTTTATACGCCTGGGACAGGGGAGTTCAGCCCCAGCATTTT. Protein product: CASSLYAWDRGVQPQHF.